Presented here are 9 T cell receptor beta chains from one specimen sequenced in a study of blood T cell repertoires in COVID-19. Libraries were prepared by immunoSEQ multiplex PCR; TCRdb keeps only in-frame clonotypes and omits some of them. The sample records approximately 190,000 clones, 80% being singletons. The sequenced sample consisted of peripheral blood. The source is a man aged 55 to 69 with acute or convalescent COVID-19.

This clone has a count of ten or more. This chain links TRBV5-1 with TRBJ1-4, with 10 bases lining up with TRBD1. Germline V lookup: CDR1 SGHRS, CDR2 YFSETQ. V lost 0 bases, J lost 10 bases, and 0 bases stayed unmatched. The CDR3 loop spans 13 amino acids. The DNA for the CDR3 is TGCGCCAGCAGCTTGGGGGACAGGGGAAAACTGTTTTTT. This codes for CASSLGDRGKLFF.

This clone was seen a few times. The chain is built from TRBV19 and TRBJ2-7, with D possibly TRBD1 on 7 matching bases. Per the germline V gene, CDR1 is LNHDA and CDR2 is SQIVND (reference sequence). V was clipped by 3 bases and J by 5 bases, with 11 bases between them. CDR3 length equals 13 residues. The CDR3 sequence: CASSITGEDEQYF. The CDR3 coding sequence is TGTGCCAGTAGTATCACAGGGGAGGACGAGCAGTACTTC. Complete variable domain (other parts from reference TRBV19 and TRBJ2-7): DGGITQSPKYLFRKEGQNVTLSCEQNLNHDAMYWYRQDPGQGLRLIYYSQIVNDFQKGDIAEGYSVSREKKESFPLTVTSAQKNPTAFYLCASSITGEDEQYFGPGTRLTVT.

This clone occurred a few times. CDR3 in amino acids: CASSRFTGTEAFF. The CDR3 DNA reads TGTGCCAGCAGTCGATTCACGGGGACTGAAGCTTTCTTT. The V gene is TRBV12-3 or TRBV12-4, the J gene TRBJ1-1; unclear D gene. The length of the CDR3 is 13 residues. Deletions cut 5 bases from V and 5 bases from J, with 12 bases between.

The chain is built from TRBV6-5 and TRBJ1-2; D gene uncertain. The CDR3 spans 16 residues. The V end lost 4 bases, the J end lost 2 bases, and 17 bases lay between the germline ends. Germline CDR1 MNHEY, CDR2 SVGAGI. The CDR3 nucleotides are TGTGCCAGCAGTTCAAAACCCCTCCCGGGGAACTATGGCTACACCTTC. Amino acids: CASSSKPLPGNYGYTF.

The genes are TRBV6-1 and TRBJ1-6; 10 bases map to TRBD1. The CDR3 has 18 residues. The germline V gene encodes CDR1 MNHNS and CDR2 SASEGT. After removal of 1 base from V and 1 base from J, the junction contained 4 bases not matched to a gene. CDR3 in DNA: TGTGCCAGCAGTGAAGTGACAGGGGGCTTTTCCTATAATTCACCCCTCCACTTT. Residues: CASSEVTGGFSYNSPLHF.

V gene TRBV10-3 combines with J gene TRBJ1-2, with 8 nucleotides matching TRBD1. CDR1 is ENHRY and CDR2 is SYGVKD in the germline V gene. Germline trimming cut 4 bases from V and 7 bases from J; bases unmatched to any gene: 17. The CDR3 contains 17 residues. CDR3 sequence (DNA): TGTGCCATCAGTGTGGCTCGTCGCGCGCAGGGGGCCAGTGGCTACACCTTC. Translated, it gives CAISVARRAQGASGYTF.

This sequence joins TRBV4-1 and TRBJ2-2; TRBD2 is a possible D gene (5 bases). Trimming shortened V by 3 bases and J by 2 bases, and 10 bases separated the two germline ends. The V gene's germline CDR1 is MGHRA and CDR2 YSYEKL. The CDR3 is 15 amino acids. In DNA form, the CDR3 reads TGCGCCAGCAGCCACGGGATTTTCAACACCGGGGAGCTGTTTTTT. Translated, it gives CASSHGIFNTGELFF.

The chain couples TRBV6-2 or TRBV6-3 to TRBJ2-3; possible D gene TRBD2, 6 bases. Germline CDR1 is MNHEY and CDR2 is SVGEGT. The CDR3 is 15 amino acids. Trimming removed 4 bases at V and 2 bases at J, with 13 bases between. CDR3 sequence (DNA): TGTGCCAGCAGTTGGGGGGAACAGTCCACAGATACGCAGTATTTT. This gives the protein CASSWGEQSTDTQYF.

The chain links TRBV2 to TRBJ1-5, with 7 positions matching TRBD1. The CDR3 contains 18 residues. Germline assignment: CDR1 SNHLY and CDR2 FYNNEI. Trimming removed 4 bases from V and 1 base from J; junction bases left unmatched: 13. CDR3 loop: CASSVGQEGSESNQPQHF. CDR3 in DNA: TGTGCCAGCAGTGTAGGACAGGAGGGGTCGGAGAGCAATCAGCCCCAGCATTTT.